Shown below are 26 T cell receptor beta chains from a single sample sequenced in a study of molecular identifiers for immune sequencing clone quantification. Via MiXCR, TCRdb re-called the PCR reads, giving one row per CDR3 protein. Of fewer than 350,000 distinct CDR3 sequences in the sample, about a fifth were seen once. Input material: naive CD8+ T cells from blood, with Jurkat cell RNA spiked in. Subset specified: FACS-sorted CD8+CD4-CCR7+CD45RA+ naive T cells. The receptor set was obtained from a human donor in good health. Some libraries in this study had Jurkat cell RNA spiked in.

This clonotype was observed at least ten times. The J gene is TRBJ2-7, the V gene TRBV29-1; 9 bases fit TRBD2. Germline CDR1 and CDR2: SQVTM and ANQGSEA. This CDR3 region has 12 residues. J gave up 3 bases and V 6 bases, and 3 bases lay outside the gene matches. The chain's CDR3 is CSVRTSDYEQYF. In DNA form, the CDR3 reads TGCAGCGTGCGGACTAGCGACTACGAGCAGTACTTC.

The table lists this clonotype with many counts. This sequence joins TRBV12-3 or TRBV12-4 and TRBJ1-4; D is undetermined. The CDR3 length is 17 residues. V was trimmed by 3 bases and J by 3 bases, leaving 17 bases between them. The CDR3 spells CASSLRGSNGANEKLFF. The DNA of the CDR3 is TGTGCCAGCAGTTTGCGAGGGTCTAACGGCGCTAATGAAAAACTGTTTTTT.

This clonotype occurred many times. The chain joins TRBV11-2 to TRBJ2-3, with D maybe TRBD1 (5 bases). The V gene's germline CDR1 is SGHAT and CDR2 FQNNGV. CDR3 size: 15 residues. Between the trimmed V and J ends, which lost 4 bases and 0 bases, there was a span of 11 bases. CDR3 in DNA: TGTGCCAGCAGCTCCATGGGGCCGAGCACAGATACGCAGTATTTT. It codes for CASSSMGPSTDTQYF.

This clonotype has ten or more counts. V and J are TRBV20-1 and TRBJ2-5; 16 bases are a match to TRBD2. Losses at the gene ends were 6 bases for V and 2 bases for J; bases not matched to a gene: 12. Germline CDR1 reads DFQATT; CDR2 reads SNEGSKA (reference sequence). This CDR3 is 18 amino acids long. For the CDR3, the DNA is TGCAGTGCAGTCATCCCGGGACTAGCGGGGGGGCCTCAAGAGACCCAGTACTTC. Translated: CSAVIPGLAGGPQETQYF.

V and J are TRBV6-5 and TRBJ2-5, with 11 bases matching TRBD2. After removal of 5 bases from V and 1 base from J, the junction contained 3 bases not matched to a gene. The length of the CDR3 is 15 residues. Germline V gives CDR1 MNHEY, CDR2 SVGAGI. This CDR3 is CASSLAGGPQETQYF. CDR3 in DNA: TGTGCCAGCAGTCTAGCGGGGGGTCCCCAAGAGACCCAGTACTTC.

Many counts were recorded for this clonotype. This chain uses TRBV4-1 with TRBJ2-4, with D unresolved. In germline, CDR1 is MGHRA, CDR2 YSYEKL. The CDR3 contains 14 residues. V dropped 5 bases and J dropped 0 bases, with 8 bases sitting between them. The CDR3, as DNA: TGCGCCAGCAGCTTCGACCTAGCCAAAAACATTCAGTACTTC. Translating it yields CASSFDLAKNIQYF.

This clonotype was counted at least ten times. The chain employs TRBV13 and TRBJ1-1; D is unresolved. Germline V gene data show CDR1 as PRHDT and CDR2 as FYEKMQ (reference sequence). This CDR3 is built from 13 residues. The ends were cut back, 5 bases at V and 0 bases at J, with 7 bases in the middle. The CDR3 region has the DNA TGTGCCAGCAGCGCGGGCCTGAACACTGAAGCTTTCTTT. Its translation is CASSAGLNTEAFF. The full variable domain, completed using reference TRBV13 and TRBJ1-1, is AAGVIQSPRHLIKEKRETATLKCYPIPRHDTVYWYQQGPGQDPQFLISFYEKMQSDKGSIPDRFSAQQFSDYHSELNMSSLELGDSALYFCASSAGLNTEAFFGQGTRLTVV.

This clonotype was counted many times. V gene TRBV7-9 combines with J gene TRBJ1-2, with no clear D. CDR1 is SEHNR, CDR2 FQNEAQ, per germline (reference sequence). V was shortened by 1 base and J by 5 bases, with 17 bases between the two germline ends. The CDR3 has 16 amino acids. This CDR3 is CASSLDRADVRYGYTF. CDR3 nucleotides: TGTGCCAGCAGCTTAGATAGGGCAGACGTTCGATATGGCTACACCTTC.

This clonotype has a count of ten or more. The junction and the germline gene differ at one end; a read error may be behind it. The V and J genes are TRBV19 and TRBJ1-1; D is undetermined. This CDR3 spans 12 amino acids. Germline CDR1 reads LNHDA; CDR2 reads SQIVND (reference sequence). The CDR3 region is CASSIDTWFWIF. In DNA, the CDR3 is TGTGCCAGTAGTATTGATACCTGGTTTTGGATCTTT.

This clonotype was counted ten times or more. The chain uses TRBV20-1 and TRBJ2-7; 7 positions match TRBD1. Germline values: CDR1 DFQATT, CDR2 SNEGSKA (reference sequence). The CDR3 contains 13 residues. Trimming removed 5 bases from V and 3 bases from J; junction bases left unmatched: 7. CDR3 in DNA: TGCAGTGCTGTGCATGACAGGGTCTACGAGCAGTACTTC. Translation gives CSAVHDRVYEQYF.

This clonotype was recorded many times. This rearrangement joins TRBV6-6 to TRBJ1-1; no clear D gene. Germline values: CDR1 MNHNY, CDR2 SVGAGI (reference sequence). The CDR3 runs to 15 residues. The V end was cut by 2 bases, the J end by 5 bases, with 15 bases between. CDR3 sequence (DNA): TGTGCCAGCAGTTACACGGTCGGGGTGATGACTGAAGCTTTCTTT. It is translated as CASSYTVGVMTEAFF.

This clonotype was detected ten times or more. This chain uses TRBV15 with TRBJ2-3; the D is unclear. This CDR3 has 15 residues. In germline, CDR1 is LNHNV, CDR2 YYDKDF (reference sequence). Between the trimmed V and J ends, which lost 0 bases and 4 bases, there was a span of 11 bases. The CDR3 here is CATSREVGTADTQYF. In DNA, the CDR3 is TGTGCCACCAGCAGAGAGGTGGGCACGGCAGATACGCAGTATTTT.

The chain employs TRBV12-3 or TRBV12-4 and TRBJ1-2, with 8 bases that match TRBD1. The CDR3 consists of 14 residues. V gave up 5 bases and J gave up 5 bases; unmatched junction bases: 7. The CDR3: CASSRQRTGYGYTF. The CDR3 DNA reads TGTGCCAGCAGTCGGCAAAGGACAGGGTATGGCTACACCTTC.

Many counts were recorded for this clonotype. The J gene is TRBJ2-7, the V gene TRBV7-9, with a possible D match to TRBD1 (5 bases). V shed 4 bases and J shed 0 bases, with 13 bases lying between them. The CDR3 contains 15 residues. Per the germline V gene, CDR1 is SEHNR and CDR2 is FQNEAQ (reference sequence). This CDR3 is CASSSPTADSYEQYF. CDR3 nucleotide sequence: TGTGCCAGCAGCTCCCCGACAGCCGACTCCTACGAGCAGTACTTC. Based on the CDR3 plus reference TRBV7-9 and TRBJ2-7, the full variable domain is DTGVSQNPRHKITKRGQNVTFRCDPISEHNRLYWYRQTLGQGPEFLTYFQNEAQLEKSRLLSDRFSAERPKGSFSTLEIQRTEQGDSAMYLCASSSPTADSYEQYFGPGTRLTVT.

This clonotype was found many times. The V call is TRBV6-5, the J call TRBJ2-7; D is unresolved. Germline lookup yields CDR1 MNHEY and CDR2 SVGAGI. V was pared by 4 bases and J by 3 bases, with 16 bases between. This CDR3 contains 15 residues. In DNA form, the CDR3 reads TGTGCCAGCAGTTTTCACAAGGACCCGGGCTACGAGCAGTACTTC. Amino acid sequence: CASSFHKDPGYEQYF.

To note about this clonotype: Since the CDR3 does not end with the conserved phenylalanine or tryptophan, this likely comes from a read error. The CDR3 spells CASSLGIYQPQHS. CDR3 DNA sequence: TGTGCCAGCAGCCTAGGGATTTATCAGCCCCAGCATTCT. The chain carries TRBV6-2 or TRBV6-3 and TRBJ1-5; D is unclear. Germline V CDR1 and CDR2: MNHEY, SVGEGT. V lost 6 bases and J 5 bases, leaving 11 bases between the germline ends. The length of the CDR3 is 13 residues.

A word on this clonotype: A clone one base away is much larger, so this may be a read error. The genes are TRBV20-1 and TRBJ2-5; D remains ambiguous. The germline CDR1 and CDR2 sequences are DFQATT and SNEGSKA (reference sequence). This CDR3 region has 11 residues. In DNA, the CDR3 is TGCAGTGCTGGAGATCTTGCGACCCAGTACTTC. Its translation is CSAGDLATQYF.

In this sample, this clonotype turned up many times. The gene calls are TRBV5-8 and TRBJ2-3, with 9 bases lining up with TRBD2. Unmatched junction bases numbered 6, after V lost 6 bases and J lost 1 base. The CDR3 sequence is 15 residues long. CDR1 SGHTS and CDR2 YDEGEE come from the germline V gene. The CDR3 sequence is CASKTSGWGTDTQYF. Written as DNA, the CDR3 is TGTGCCAGCAAGACTAGCGGCTGGGGCACAGATACGCAGTATTTT.

This clonotype was seen repeatedly, ten times or more. The chain carries TRBV14 and TRBJ1-1; 12 bases fit TRBD1. The CDR3 runs to 15 residues. Germline V gives CDR1 SGHDN, CDR2 FVKESK. J gave up 6 bases and V 3 bases, and 5 bases lay outside the gene matches. CDR3 loop: CASSQAGTGGPEAFF. The CDR3 coding sequence is TGTGCCAGCAGCCAGGCCGGGACAGGGGGCCCTGAAGCTTTCTTT. The full variable domain, completed using reference TRBV14 and TRBJ1-1, is EAGVTQFPSHSVIEKGQTVTLRCDPISGHDNLYWYRRVMGKEIKFLLHFVKESKQDESGMPNNRFLAERTGGTYSTLKVQPAELEDSGVYFCASSQAGTGGPEAFFGQGTRLTVV.

The chain joins TRBV7-9 to TRBJ2-2; D is tentatively TRBD1 or TRBD2 (5 bases each). The V end lost 5 bases, the J end lost 1 base, and 14 bases lay between the germline ends. The CDR3 totals 16 residues. Germline values: CDR1 SEHNR, CDR2 FQNEAQ (reference sequence). The CDR3 DNA is TGTGCCAGCAGCCCCCCGCGAGGGGTGAACACCGGGGAGCTGTTTTTT. Translation: CASSPPRGVNTGELFF.

This clonotype was detected ten times or more. The rearrangement links TRBV11-2 to TRBJ2-3; possibly TRBD1 or TRBD2 for D (5 bases each). The germline CDR1 and CDR2 sequences are SGHAT and FQNNGV. This CDR3 region has 17 residues. V was pared by 4 bases and J by 2 bases, with 19 bases between. CDR3 in amino acids: CASSSIRDHLFTDTQYF. DNA of the CDR3: TGTGCCAGCAGCTCTATCCGGGACCACCTATTCACAGATACGCAGTATTTT.

There are many counts of this clonotype. CDR3 sequence (DNA): TGTGCCAGCAGCGGGGCCCAACAGGCTCTTACAAGGCCTGAAGCTTTCTTT. Amino acids: CASSGAQQALTRPEAFF. This chain links TRBV11-2 with TRBJ1-1, with D tentatively TRBD1 (5 bases). There are 17 residues in the CDR3. CDR1 is SGHAT and CDR2 is FQNNGV in the germline V gene. Trimming removed 5 bases at V and 6 bases at J, with 25 bases between.

This clonotype was seen repeatedly, ten times or more. The J gene is TRBJ2-5, the V gene TRBV11-2; D perhaps matches TRBD2 (5 bases). V was pared by 5 bases and J by 4 bases, with 8 bases between. The germline V gene has CDR1 SGHAT and CDR2 FQNNGV. CDR3 length equals 12 residues. The CDR3, as DNA: TGTGCCAGCAGCCGGACTGGAGAGACCCAGTACTTC. This translates into CASSRTGETQYF.

This clonotype was picked up a small number of times. The gene calls are TRBV27 and TRBJ2-1; D is uncertain. Between the trimmed V and J ends, which lost 0 bases and 8 bases, there was a span of 8 bases. The CDR3 extends over 13 amino acids. Germline V gene sequence: CDR1 MNHEY, CDR2 SMNVEV (reference sequence). CDR3 protein: CASSLSFRDEQFF. In DNA form, the CDR3 reads TGTGCCAGCAGTTTATCTTTCCGGGATGAGCAGTTCTTC.

There are many counts of this clonotype. The rearrangement joins TRBV9 to TRBJ2-2, with 7 bases fitting TRBD1. J gave up 13 bases and V 0 bases, and 6 bases lay outside the gene matches. Germline CDR1 is SGDLS and CDR2 is YYNGEE. The CDR3 is 13 amino acids. CDR3 amino acids: CASSVGEGQWLFF. The DNA of the CDR3 is TGTGCCAGCAGCGTAGGAGAGGGACAGTGGCTGTTTTTT. Combining the CDR3 with reference TRBV9 and TRBJ2-2 gives the whole variable domain DSGVTQTPKHLITATGQRVTLRCSPRSGDLSVYWYQQSLDQGLQFLIQYYNGEERAKGNILERFSAQQFPDLHSELNLSSLELGDSALYFCASSVGEGQWLFFGEGSRLTVL.

In the case of this clonotype: This could be a read error, since a much larger clone is one nucleotide away. The chain employs TRBV28 and TRBJ2-3, with TRBD1 matching 8 bases. This CDR3 is 14 amino acids long. Germline trimming cut 5 bases from V and 10 bases from J; bases unmatched to any gene: 11. Per the germline V gene, CDR1 is MDHEN and CDR2 is SYDVKM. CDR3: CASSLQGGFDAQYF. For the CDR3, the DNA is TGTGCCAGCAGTCTACAGGGGGGATTCGATGCGCAGTATTTT.